This T cell receptor beta chain was identified in a study of molecular identifiers for immune sequencing clone quantification listed by TCRdb under 2018. At the level of the whole study: For a replicate experiment, RNA from roughly 20,000 or 100,000 naive CD8 T cells was divided into five aliquots, of which four were sequenced. This methods study benchmarked molecular-identifier clustering-based TCR repertoire sequencing (MIDCIRS) and TCR RNA copy counting, using CD8 T cells to do so. Study-level results and caveats: Spiked-in Jurkat TCR RNA (approximately 9 copies' worth), which is not part of the donor repertoire, was contained in the naive libraries. Spiked-in Jurkat TCR RNA equivalent to a single cell was reported to be detectable even among over 800,000 naive CD8 T cells. Modeling gave about three recovered TCR RNA copies per cell versus around 10 by digital PCR, implying about 30% capture efficiency. Highly expanded clone sizes could be underestimated if identical TCR molecules share a barcode. In CMV-specific effector cells, over 98% of molecules were held by clones above 20 RNA copies, whereas under 1% of molecules were held by such clones in naive cells. When barcode sub-clustering was not used, chimeric consensus sequences inflated TCR diversity, with chimeras reaching as high as 47%.

Notes on this clonotype: This receptor's antigen is unknown. Nothing much larger sits one base from this clone, and base qualities are not available.

V ends up 7 bases short and J 2 bases short, with an unmatched junction base count of 6. For CDR1 and CDR2, the germline V gene lists WSHSY and SAAADI. The cysteine opens and the phenylalanine closes a CDR3 of 14 amino acids. The retained sequence is limited to the CDR3, 42 bases, with the frame set at the first base. Library prep was done by PCR. Sequencing used an Illumina HiSeq 4000. Bulk TCR libraries were generated as previously described, with the TCR primers listed in Table S5 used. Total RNA was purified with the Qiagen AllPrep DNA/RNA kit. Before analysis, reads from multiple sequencing runs of the same library were pooled. On the study's bioinformatics: Reads were retained only if their TCR constant sequence matched exactly, and those retained reads were trimmed to 150 nt and grouped according to their 12-nt molecular barcodes. Reads within each barcode group were sub-clustered using a 15% Levenshtein threshold, and quality-weighted consensus sequences were constructed for each RNA molecule. Non-functional sequences were removed, as were lower-count sequences one edit away from another. Based on a fit of two negative binomial distributions, barcode sub-clusters having less than 20% of the maximum read count were discarded. The public sequencing data were trimmed at Q25 with fastp and processed into clonotypes with MiXCR by TCRdb, which kept only in-frame beta chains. Each entry merges the rows of one CDR3 protein and shows their most common DNA and genes. What appears here as the V and J calls and clone size reflects TCRdb's work, not the paper's. The sample has about 320,000 distinct CDR3 sequences on record, around 21% of them singletons. In total, the top ten clones hold 0.75% to 0.85% of the sample.

Libraries of naive CD8 T cells were built from anywhere between about 18,000 and 1,000,000 sorted cells, with 10%, 30% or 50% of the purified RNA used. On a BD FACSAria II, naive CD8 T cells were FACS-sorted as CD8+CD4-CCR7+CD45RA+ and collected into RLT Plus buffer. Roughly 10 TCR copies' worth of Jurkat RNA were spiked into roughly 17,000-1,100,000 naive CD8 T cell samples to test detection sensitivity. CD8 T cells were enriched with RosetteSep CD8+ T Cell Enrichment Cocktail and Ficoll-Paque, followed by ACK red cell lysis. The rearranged segments are TRBV10-2 and TRBJ2-3, with 7 junctional bases fitting TRBD2. The specimen was naive CD8+ T cells from blood, with Jurkat cell RNA spiked in. What the cell subset or site label conveys for this sample: FACS-sorted CD8+CD4-CCR7+CD45RA+ naive T cells. The source is a human donor in good health. Some libraries in this study had Jurkat cell RNA spiked in. In nucleotides, the sequence is TGCGCCAGCATTCGGGACTACCTCACAGATACGCAGTATTTT. Its translation reads: CASIRDYLTDTQYF.